This is a list of T cell receptor beta chains from one sample in a study of shared clonotypes between healthy human individuals. The protocol was immunoSEQ multiplex PCR, while the TCRdb copy is restricted to in-frame clones and leaves out a portion. The sample consists of around 2,000,000 clones, about 95% of them appearing once. Sequenced material: naive CD8+ T cells sorted from blood. The receptor set was obtained from a young man in good health. Each CDR3 is given with its conserved first and last residue. A D gene is named only where the DNA matches it firmly. Size values are once, few and many counts, or a class for expanded clones, and some rows have none.

J	D	size	V	CDR3	DNA
TRBJ2-7	TRBD1	NA	TRBV7-9	CASSSSTGTGIYEQYF	TGTGCCAGCAGCTCGTCAACCGGGACAGGGATCTACGAGCAGTACTTC
TRBJ2-5	NA	NA	TRBV9	CASSRILGGEETQYF	TGTGCCAGCAGCAGGATACTGGGTGGGGAAGAGACCCAGTACTTC
TRBJ2-7	NA	NA	TRBV4-1	CASSQVLGLAYEQYF	TGCGCCAGCAGCCAAGTATTAGGGTTGGCCTACGAGCAGTACTTC
TRBJ2-7	NA	NA	TRBV2	CASSGGAGPYEQYF	TGTGCCAGCAGTGGGGGGGCAGGCCCCTACGAGCAGTACTTC
TRBJ1-4	NA	NA	TRBV5-5	CASSFQGEGANEKLFF	TGTGCCAGCAGCTTCCAAGGGGAGGGGGCTAATGAAAAACTGTTTTTT
TRBJ2-2	NA	NA	TRBV6-5	CASSYRPDNTGELFF	TGTGCCAGCAGTTATCGGCCAGACAACACCGGGGAGCTGTTTTTT
TRBJ2-7	NA	NA	TRBV2	CASSGSGATWNEQYF	TGTGCCAGCAGTGGTAGCGGAGCGACCTGGAACGAGCAGTACTTC
TRBJ2-5	NA	NA	TRBV29-1	CSVDGPEEAQYF	TGCAGCGTTGACGGACCCGAAGAGGCCCAGTACTTC
TRBJ2-7	TRBD1	NA	TRBV5-4	CASSSGQGYEQYF	TGTGCCAGCAGCTCGGGACAGGGTTACGAGCAGTACTTC
TRBJ2-5	NA	NA	TRBV5-1	CASSLENFGDHQETQYF	TGCGCCAGCAGCTTGGAGAACTTCGGGGACCACCAAGAGACCCAGTACTTC
TRBJ2-7	NA	NA	TRBV19	CASSSGLPYEQYF	TGTGCCAGTAGTTCGGGACTGCCGTACGAGCAGTACTTC
TRBJ1-2	NA	NA	TRBV4-1	CASSQVFGSNYGYTF	TGCGCCAGCAGCCAGGTGTTCGGGTCTAACTATGGCTACACCTTC
TRBJ2-6	NA	NA	TRBV7-3	CASSLGTASSGANVLTF	TGTGCCAGCAGCTTAGGGACTGCCTCCTCTGGGGCCAACGTCCTGACTTTC
TRBJ2-7	TRBD1	NA	TRBV6-6	CASRLIMTGAYEQYF	TGTGCCAGCAGACTTATTATGACAGGGGCCTACGAGCAGTACTTC
TRBJ2-3	TRBD2	NA	TRBV30	CASIAGGPDTQYF	TGTGCCTCTATAGCGGGAGGGCCCGATACGCAGTATTTT
TRBJ2-7	TRBD1	NA	TRBV7-2	CASSLYGTAQGATVYEQYF	TGTGCCAGCAGCCTCTACGGGACAGCTCAGGGGGCTACGGTCTACGAGCAGTACTTC
TRBJ2-3	TRBD2	NA	TRBV11-2	CASSSIAGYTDTQYF	TGTGCCAGCAGCTCCATAGCGGGTTACACAGATACGCAGTATTTT
TRBJ2-5	NA	NA	TRBV6-5	CASSYGYQETQYF	TGTGCCAGCAGTTACGGATACCAAGAGACCCAGTACTTC
TRBJ2-7	NA	NA	TRBV30	CAWSDTGYEQYF	TGTGCCTGGAGTGATACAGGATACGAGCAGTACTTC
TRBJ2-7	NA	NA	TRBV27	CASGMTNSYEQYF	TGTGCCAGCGGCATGACAAACTCCTACGAGCAGTACTTC
TRBJ2-7	NA	NA	TRBV10-2	CASSVDRRSYEQYF	TGCGCCAGCAGCGTTGACAGGCGGTCCTACGAGCAGTACTTC
TRBJ1-3	TRBD1	NA	TRBV4-1	CASSYDRDSGNTIYF	TGCGCCAGCAGCTACGACAGGGACTCTGGAAACACCATATATTTT
TRBJ1-2	NA	NA	TRBV27	CASSLARAGNFYGYTF	TGTGCCAGCAGTTTAGCGAGGGCAGGGAATTTTTATGGCTACACCTTC
TRBJ1-5	NA	NA	TRBV5-6	CASSLGRGSNQPQHF	TGTGCCAGCAGCCTAGGTAGGGGGAGCAATCAGCCCCAGCATTTT
TRBJ2-7	TRBD1	NA	TRBV5-6	CASNRGSHEQYF	TGTGCCAGCAACAGGGGTTCCCACGAGCAGTACTTC
TRBJ2-1	NA	NA	TRBV27	CASSDPPLSSYNEQFF	TGTGCCAGCAGTGATCCACCGTTAAGCTCCTACAATGAGCAGTTCTTC
TRBJ1-1	NA	NA	TRBV9	CASSGRGQGHMNTEAFF	TGTGCCAGCAGCGGCAGAGGGCAGGGTCACATGAACACTGAAGCTTTCTTT
TRBJ2-7	TRBD1	few	TRBV28	CASSLWDRVAYEQYF	TGTGCCAGCAGTTTATGGGACAGGGTCGCCTACGAGCAGTACTTC
TRBJ2-3	NA	NA	TRBV29-1	CSGRRAGARDTQYF	TGCAGCGGCCGCCGCGCGGGGGCGAGAGATACGCAGTATTTT
TRBJ2-7	NA	NA	TRBV4-1	CASSQERTGLSSYEQYF	TGCGCCAGCAGCCAAGAAAGAACAGGGCTTAGCTCCTACGAGCAGTACTTC
TRBJ2-4	TRBD1	NA	TRBV19	CASSIAPGQESILAKNIQYF	TGTGCCAGTAGTATAGCTCCGGGACAGGAGTCAATTCTAGCCAAAAACATTCAGTACTTC
TRBJ2-3	TRBD2	NA	TRBV7-2	CASSPGTSVRDTQYF	TGTGCCAGCAGCCCCGGGACTAGCGTTAGAGATACGCAGTATTTT
TRBJ1-5	NA	NA	TRBV6-1	CAVTVLGYSNQPQHF	TGTGCTGTTACAGTTCTGGGGTATAGCAATCAGCCCCAGCATTTT
TRBJ2-7	TRBD2	NA	TRBV11-2	CASSITPGLEGYEQYF	TGTGCCAGCAGCATAACCCCAGGACTAGAGGGTTACGAGCAGTACTTC
TRBJ2-7	NA	NA	TRBV6-1	CASNSRGYSYEQYF	TGTGCCAGCAACTCAAGGGGTTACTCCTACGAGCAGTACTTC
TRBJ1-2	TRBD1	NA	TRBV27	CASSPDREIHGYTF	TGTGCCAGCAGCCCAGACAGGGAGATACATGGCTACACCTTC
TRBJ2-2	NA	NA	TRBV9	CASSVVGTGELFF	TGTGCCAGCAGCGTTGTGGGCACCGGGGAGCTGTTTTTT
TRBJ2-7	TRBD2	NA	TRBV5-3	CARSRYSTSGFSYEQYF	TGTGCCAGAAGCCGCTATTCGACTAGCGGGTTTTCCTACGAGCAGTACTTC
TRBJ2-5	NA	NA	TRBV5-5	CASKGGLFQETQYF	TGTGCCAGCAAGGGGGGACTATTCCAAGAGACCCAGTACTTC
TRBJ1-2	TRBD1	NA	TRBV6-6	CASSLVTGVDYGYTF	TGTGCCAGCAGTCTTGTCACAGGGGTCGACTATGGCTACACCTTC
TRBJ1-6	NA	NA	TRBV2	CASSEDGGSYSYNSPLHF	TGTGCCAGCAGTGAAGATGGGGGCAGCTACTCCTATAATTCACCCCTCCACTTT
TRBJ2-3	TRBD1	NA	TRBV6-1	CASSERTGGWTDTQYF	TGTGCCAGCAGTGAACGGACAGGGGGTTGGACAGATACGCAGTATTTT
TRBJ1-1	NA	NA	TRBV27	CASSPTGVNTEAFF	TGTGCCAGCAGCCCCACAGGAGTCAACACTGAAGCTTTCTTT
TRBJ2-3	TRBD2	NA	TRBV9	CASSVGVVAGGGDTQYF	TGTGCCAGCAGCGTAGGGGTGGTAGCGGGAGGTGGAGATACGCAGTATTTT
TRBJ2-7	TRBD1	NA	TRBV29-1	CSAQDRVGPYEQYF	TGCAGCGCTCAGGACAGGGTGGGGCCCTACGAGCAGTACTTC
TRBJ2-7	NA	NA	TRBV9	CASSVGGRSYEQYF	TGTGCCAGCAGCGTAGGCGGCAGATCCTACGAGCAGTACTTC
TRBJ2-7	NA	few	TRBV6-5	CASSYSAGYEQYF	TGTGCCAGCAGTTACTCGGCGGGTTACGAGCAGTACTTC
TRBJ2-7	NA	NA	TRBV19	CASRGAYEQYF	TGTGCCAGTCGCGGCGCCTACGAGCAGTACTTC
TRBJ1-1	NA	once	TRBV5-1	CASSSRGGSAEAFF	TGCGCCAGCAGCTCCAGGGGAGGTTCGGCTGAAGCTTTCTTT